The 32 T cell receptor beta chains reported below all come from one sample, sequenced in a study of CD8 T cells in Susac syndrome. After extraction with the RNeasy kit, about 0.5 to 1 ug of the RNA was reverse transcribed using random hexamers. TCRdb ran MiXCR on the immunoSEQ multiplex PCR reads and lists one entry per CDR3 protein. Of some 400,000 distinct CDR3 sequences listed, approximately 85% are singletons. Sequenced input: CD8+ T cells from PBMCs. Source of these receptors: a human donor with multiple sclerosis.

The V and J genes are TRBV29-1 and TRBJ2-2; D might be TRBD1 (6 bases). This CDR3 contains 14 residues. Trimming cost V 2 bases and J 1 base, with 8 bases left between them. Germline values: CDR1 SQVTM, CDR2 ANQGSEA. The DNA for the CDR3 is TGCAGCGTTGAAAACAGGGAGAACACCGGGGAGCTGTTTTTT. It is translated as CSVENRENTGELFF.

The chain links TRBV27 to TRBJ2-5, with a possible D match to TRBD2 (5 bases). V gave up 10 bases and J gave up 3 bases, with 21 bases separating them. The CDR3 spans 15 residues. Germline V gene lookup returns CDR1 MNHEY and CDR2 SMNVEV (reference sequence). CDR3 DNA sequence: TGTGCCACCCGAGGAGAGGGCGAGGTTGAAGAGACCCAGTACTTC. This codes for CATRGEGEVEETQYF.

J is TRBJ2-2 and V is TRBV30, with D maybe TRBD2 (5 bases). V was shortened by 1 base and J by 6 bases, with 12 bases between the two germline ends. This CDR3 has 14 amino acids. CDR1 and CDR2 from the germline V gene are GTSNPN and SVGIG (reference sequence). The CDR3 nucleotides read TGTGCCTGGAGTGAGGACTCCCTCGCCGGGGAGCTGTTTTTT. Translated: CAWSEDSLAGELFF.

This chain connects TRBV6-2 or TRBV6-3 to TRBJ2-1; possibly TRBD1 or TRBD2 for D (6 bases each). The CDR3 covers 14 residues. V was shortened by 2 bases and J by 8 bases, with 13 bases between the two germline ends. Germline V CDR1 and CDR2: MNHEY, SVGEGT. In DNA form, the CDR3 reads TGTGCCAGCAGTTACGGTGTCGGGGGCGATGAGCAGTTCTTC. It is translated as CASSYGVGGDEQFF.

This sequence joins TRBV20-1 and TRBJ2-3; possible D gene TRBD2, 6 bases. Germline-derived CDR1 and CDR2 are DFQATT and SNEGSKA (reference sequence). The CDR3 covers 16 residues. V lost 4 bases, J lost 0 bases, and 17 bases lay in between. This CDR3 is CSAIGGSPFSTDTQYF. The DNA of the CDR3 is TGCAGTGCTATCGGAGGGTCCCCCTTTAGCACAGATACGCAGTATTTT.

This clonotype was seen a few times. This chain links TRBV6-1 with TRBJ1-1; the match to TRBD1 covers 7 bases. This CDR3 has 15 residues. With V trimmed by 6 bases and J by 6 bases, 13 bases remained unmatched. The germline V gene has CDR1 MNHNS and CDR2 SASEGT. The CDR3 region has the DNA TGTGCCAGCAGGGTAACAGGGGCCTCGAGGCCTGAAGCTTTCTTT. Translated: CASRVTGASRPEAFF.

This clonotype was counted ten times or more. The chain's CDR3 is CASSFGGNQPQHF. CDR3 DNA: TGTGCCAGCAGTTTTGGGGGCAATCAGCCCCAGCATTTT. The chain uses TRBV27 and TRBJ1-5; no clear D gene. Germline V gene data show CDR1 as MNHEY and CDR2 as SMNVEV (reference sequence). V shed 3 bases and J shed 2 bases, with 5 bases lying between them. The CDR3 is 13 residues long.

The chain carries TRBV5-1 and TRBJ2-3; the match to TRBD2 covers 13 bases. After removal of 0 bases from V and 4 bases from J, the junction contained 5 bases not matched to a gene. The CDR3 totals 17 residues. From germline, CDR1 is SGHRS and CDR2 YFSETQ. CDR3 nucleotides: TGCGCCAGCAGCTTGGCGGGACTAGCGGGGTCAGCAGATACGCAGTATTTT. Its protein product is CASSLAGLAGSADTQYF.

The gene calls are TRBV29-1 and TRBJ2-2, with D tentatively TRBD1 or TRBD2 (6 bases each). Trimming left V 4 bases short and J 5 bases short, with 14 bases between. The CDR3 spans 14 residues. CDR1 SQVTM and CDR2 ANQGSEA come from the germline V gene. Written as DNA, the CDR3 is TGCAGCGTTGGGGGGGCAGGCGGGACCGGGGAGCTGTTTTTT. Its protein is CSVGGAGGTGELFF.

The V and J genes are TRBV2 and TRBJ1-2; 7 bases match TRBD1. J lost 8 bases, V lost 9 bases, and 18 bases had no gene match. CDR1 SNHLY and CDR2 FYNNEI come from the germline V gene. This CDR3 comprises 15 residues. The DNA for the CDR3 is TGTGCCAGTGGCCCCACCTTACAGGGGATGGGGGGCTACACCTTC. Translation gives CASGPTLQGMGGYTF.

Concerning this clonotype: Without the conserved terminal phenylalanine or tryptophan, this CDR3 likely stems from a read error. The chain combines TRBV6-5 with TRBJ1-1; no definite D call. The V and J ends lost 0 bases and 3 bases respectively, with 5 bases between them. Germline V gene data show CDR1 as MNHEY and CDR2 as SVGAGI. The CDR3 contains 13 residues. The CDR3 reads CASSYSVDTEAFL. Here the CDR3 DNA reads TGTGCCAGCAGTTACTCGGTGGACACTGAAGCTTTCCTT.

CDR3: CASSQDRRLTTTHTGELFF. The CDR3 coding sequence is TGCGCCAGCAGCCAAGACAGAAGACTCACTACGACCCACACCGGGGAGCTGTTTTTT. The chain joins TRBV4-1 to TRBJ2-2; D gene unclear. Germline CDR1 and CDR2: MGHRA and YSYEKL. This CDR3 has 19 residues. V was pared by 0 bases and J by 3 bases, with 20 bases between.

This clonotype was picked up a small number of times. The V call is TRBV29-1, the J call TRBJ2-5, with 7 bases lining up with TRBD1. The CDR3 covers 13 residues. The junction had 9 bases not matched to a gene; V was cut back by 7 bases and J by 4 bases. The germline gives CDR1 SQVTM, CDR2 ANQGSEA. The CDR3 DNA reads TGCAGCGGACGGTCGACAGGGCCAGAGACCCAGTACTTC. It codes for CSGRSTGPETQYF.

The chain has TRBV2 and TRBJ2-7, with TRBD1 matching 12 bases. In germline, CDR1 is SNHLY, CDR2 FYNNEI. V lost 6 bases and J lost 3; bases outside the gene matches: 6. This CDR3 region has 15 residues. The CDR3 loop reads CASRGQGANFYEQYF. DNA of the CDR3: TGTGCCAGCAGGGGACAGGGGGCGAATTTCTACGAGCAGTACTTC.

The gene calls are TRBV7-9 and TRBJ2-7; D remains ambiguous. V was shortened by 1 base and J by 5 bases, with 9 bases between the two germline ends. The CDR3 is 13 residues long. The V gene's germline CDR1 is SEHNR and CDR2 FQNEAQ (reference sequence). CDR3 sequence: CASSLVSDNEQYF. CDR3 nucleotide sequence: TGTGCCAGCAGCTTAGTGTCAGACAACGAGCAGTACTTC.

This chain connects TRBV12-3 or TRBV12-4 to TRBJ1-2; D is undetermined. Deletions cut 3 bases from V and 3 bases from J, with 5 bases between. The CDR3 is 12 amino acids. The CDR3 nucleotides read TGTGCCAGCAGTTTCGGACACTATGGCTACACCTTC. Translation: CASSFGHYGYTF.

The rearrangement uses TRBV28 and TRBJ2-3, with D perhaps TRBD1 (6 bases). Trimming pared 2 bases from V and 3 bases from J, leaving 9 bases between. Germline V gives CDR1 MDHEN, CDR2 SYDVKM. The CDR3 runs to 14 residues. The CDR3 DNA reads TGTGCCAGCAGTTTAACAGGGTGGACAGATACGCAGTATTTT. This gives the protein CASSLTGWTDTQYF.

This chain links TRBV2 with TRBJ2-1; 7 bases match TRBD2. This CDR3 is 16 amino acids long. CDR1 is SNHLY and CDR2 is FYNNEI in the germline V gene. V shed 4 bases and J 0 bases; nucleotides not matched to a gene: 6. The CDR3 protein is CASSGPIAGSYNEQFF. Here the CDR3 DNA reads TGTGCCAGCAGTGGCCCTATAGCGGGCTCCTACAATGAGCAGTTCTTC.

This chain uses TRBV6-5 with TRBJ2-5; 8 bases agree with TRBD1. The germline V gene encodes CDR1 MNHEY and CDR2 SVGAGI. With 4 bases clipped from V and 2 bases from J, the junction kept 9 bases outside the gene matches. The CDR3 covers 16 residues. The CDR3 reads CASSSRDRTFQETQYF. The DNA of the CDR3 is TGTGCCAGCAGTTCCCGGGACAGGACCTTTCAAGAGACCCAGTACTTC.

This clonotype occurred once. CDR3 amino acids: CASSSPGDPYYGYTF. In DNA form, the CDR3 reads TGCGCCAGCAGCTCCCCGGGGGACCCCTACTATGGCTACACCTTC. This chain uses TRBV5-1 with TRBJ1-2; D perhaps matches TRBD1 (5 bases). This CDR3 has 15 residues. V shed 3 bases and J shed 3 bases, with 15 bases lying between them. CDR1 is SGHRS and CDR2 is YFSETQ in the germline V gene.

The rearrangement links TRBV30 to TRBJ1-1; D gene ambiguous. Germline loops: CDR1 GTSNPN, CDR2 SVGIG (reference sequence). CDR3 length: 15 amino acids. V was shortened by 0 bases and J by 1 base, with 12 bases between the two germline ends. Written as DNA, the CDR3 is TGTGCCTGGAGTGTATACGGCGTATCGAACACTGAAGCTTTCTTT. It translates to CAWSVYGVSNTEAFF.

V is TRBV24-1 and J is TRBJ2-2, with D possibly matching TRBD2 (5 bases). This CDR3 region has 14 residues. Between the trimmed V and J ends, which lost 6 bases and 3 bases, there was a span of 10 bases. Germline values: CDR1 KGHDR, CDR2 SFDVKD. CDR3: CATSSTRDTGELFF. The CDR3 DNA follows: TGTGCCACCAGTTCTACGAGGGACACCGGGGAGCTGTTTTTT.

There are a few counts of this clonotype. The chain uses TRBV6-1 and TRBJ2-6; no firm D call. Germline lookup yields CDR1 MNHNS and CDR2 SASEGT. The CDR3 contains 15 residues. The V end was cut by 1 base, the J end by 0 bases, with 4 bases between. The DNA of the CDR3 is TGTGCCAGCAGTGAAGTTGACTCTGGGGCCAACGTCCTGACTTTC. Protein: CASSEVDSGANVLTF.

This chain links TRBV6-1 with TRBJ2-1; 11 bases line up with TRBD2. Per germline, CDR1 MNHNS and CDR2 SASEGT. The CDR3 has 17 amino acids. Trimming removed 11 bases from V and 6 bases from J; junction bases left unmatched: 18. The CDR3 DNA reads as TGTGCCTGCGGGGCACTAGCGGGAGATACGGATGGCAATGAGCAGTTCTTC. It yields the protein CACGALAGDTDGNEQFF.

This clonotype was seen only once. The chain joins TRBV5-1 to TRBJ1-6, with D hard to call. The germline V gene encodes CDR1 SGHRS and CDR2 YFSETQ. V lost 4 bases, J lost 3 bases, and 11 bases lay in between. The CDR3 is 15 residues long. In DNA, the CDR3 is TGCGCCAGCAGCGGCGAGGGAAGCTATAATTCACCCCTCCACTTT. Translated, it gives CASSGEGSYNSPLHF.

V is TRBV4-1 and J is TRBJ2-7; 9 nucleotides match TRBD1. V shed 3 bases, J shed 1 base, and the junction held 4 bases outside the gene matches. CDR3 size: 15 residues. Germline assignment: CDR1 MGHRA and CDR2 YSYEKL. CDR3 bases: TGCGCCAGCAGCCACGCCGGGACAGGGTCCTACGAGCAGTACTTC. Translation gives CASSHAGTGSYEQYF.

J is TRBJ2-1 and V is TRBV12-3 or TRBV12-4; the D gene is possibly TRBD1 (6 bases). The V gene lost 1 base and the J gene lost 5 bases, with 12 bases spanning the gap. The CDR3 covers 15 residues. The CDR3, as DNA: TGTGCCAGCAGTTTAGGGCAGGGGAAGCACAATGAGCAGTTCTTC. This sequence encodes CASSLGQGKHNEQFF.

In this sample, this clonotype turned up a few times. The V call is TRBV6-1, the J call TRBJ1-1; D remains ambiguous. This CDR3 has 10 residues. The V gene's germline CDR1 is MNHNS and CDR2 SASEGT. Trimming left V 9 bases short and J 5 bases short, with 7 bases between. CDR3 in DNA: TGTGCCAGTATTTGGACTGAAGCTTTCTTT. This gives the protein CASIWTEAFF.

CDR3 region: CAIGAGEGNEQFF. CDR3 DNA sequence: TGTGCCATCGGGGCAGGGGAAGGCAATGAGCAGTTCTTC. This chain links TRBV2 with TRBJ2-1; weak D call: TRBD1 (6 bases). The CDR3 runs 13 residues. Germline CDR1 is SNHLY and CDR2 is FYNNEI. V was clipped by 10 bases and J by 6 bases, with 16 bases between them.

The chain uses TRBV29-1 and TRBJ2-7, with TRBD1 identical over 10 bases. Looked up from germline, CDR1 is SQVTM and CDR2 is ANQGSEA. The CDR3 sequence is 15 residues long. J was trimmed by 5 bases and V by 2 bases; bases with no gene match: 9. As DNA, the CDR3 is TGCAGCGTTGAAATCAGACAGGGGGCTCCGCACGAGCAGTACTTC. The encoded protein is CSVEIRQGAPHEQYF.

The chain is built from TRBV6-5 and TRBJ2-1; D not certain. Germline V gives CDR1 MNHEY, CDR2 SVGAGI. The CDR3 sequence is 15 residues long. V lost 8 bases and J lost 8, with 22 bases in between. CDR3 protein: CASHPSAQLYYEQFF. CDR3 nucleotides: TGTGCCAGCCACCCTTCGGCCCAATTGTATTATGAGCAGTTCTTC.

The V and J genes are TRBV5-1 and TRBJ2-5; 8 nucleotides match TRBD1. Germline trimming cut 0 bases from V and 2 bases from J; bases unmatched to any gene: 3. This CDR3 spans 15 amino acids. Germline V CDR1 and CDR2: SGHRS, YFSETQ. For the CDR3, the DNA is TGCGCCAGCAGCTTGGAGGGGACAGGTCAAGAGACCCAGTACTTC. Protein product: CASSLEGTGQETQYF.